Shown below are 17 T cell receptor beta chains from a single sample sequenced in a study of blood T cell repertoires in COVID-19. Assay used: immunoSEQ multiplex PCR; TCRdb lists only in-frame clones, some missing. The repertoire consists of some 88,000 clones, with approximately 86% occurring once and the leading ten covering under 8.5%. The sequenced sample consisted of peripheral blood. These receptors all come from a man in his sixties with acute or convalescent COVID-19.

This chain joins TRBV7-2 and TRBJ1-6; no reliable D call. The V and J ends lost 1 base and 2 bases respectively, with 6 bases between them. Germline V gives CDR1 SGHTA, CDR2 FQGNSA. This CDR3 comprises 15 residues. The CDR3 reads CASSLGRAYNSPLHF. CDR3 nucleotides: TGTGCCAGCAGCTTAGGACGGGCCTATAATTCACCCCTCCACTTT.

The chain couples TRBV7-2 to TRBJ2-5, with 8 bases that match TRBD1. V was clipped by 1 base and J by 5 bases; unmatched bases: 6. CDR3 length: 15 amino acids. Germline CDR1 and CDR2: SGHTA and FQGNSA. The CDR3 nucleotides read TGTGCCAGCAGCTTAGACCAGGGGGCTTGGGAGACCCAGTACTTC. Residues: CASSLDQGAWETQYF.

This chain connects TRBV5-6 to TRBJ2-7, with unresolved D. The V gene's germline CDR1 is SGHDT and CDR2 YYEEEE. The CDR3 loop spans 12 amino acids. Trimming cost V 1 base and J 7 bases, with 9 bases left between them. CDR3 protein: CASSLKEWEQYF. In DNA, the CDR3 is TGTGCCAGCAGCTTGAAGGAGTGGGAGCAGTACTTC.

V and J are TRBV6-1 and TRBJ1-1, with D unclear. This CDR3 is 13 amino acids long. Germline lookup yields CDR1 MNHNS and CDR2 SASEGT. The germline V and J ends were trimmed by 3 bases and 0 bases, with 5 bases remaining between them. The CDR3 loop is CASSETLNTEAFF. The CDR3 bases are TGTGCCAGCAGTGAGACACTGAACACTGAAGCTTTCTTT.

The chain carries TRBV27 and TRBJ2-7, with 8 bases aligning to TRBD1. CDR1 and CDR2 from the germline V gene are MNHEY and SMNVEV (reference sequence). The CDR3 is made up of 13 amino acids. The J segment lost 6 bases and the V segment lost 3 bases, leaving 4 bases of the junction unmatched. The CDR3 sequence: CASSFQGAGEQYF. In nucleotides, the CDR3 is TGTGCCAGCAGTTTTCAGGGGGCGGGCGAGCAGTACTTC.

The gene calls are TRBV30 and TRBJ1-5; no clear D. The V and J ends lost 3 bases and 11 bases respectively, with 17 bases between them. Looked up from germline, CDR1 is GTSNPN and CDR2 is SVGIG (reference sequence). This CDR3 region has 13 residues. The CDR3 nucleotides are TGTGCCTGGAGCCGCCACCAGGTTGGAACCCAGCATTTT. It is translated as CAWSRHQVGTQHF.

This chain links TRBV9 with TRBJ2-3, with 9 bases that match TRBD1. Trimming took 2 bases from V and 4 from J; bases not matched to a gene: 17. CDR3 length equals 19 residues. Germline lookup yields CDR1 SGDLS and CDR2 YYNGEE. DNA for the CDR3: TGTGCCAGCAGCGTCACCTCGGGACAGGGTCGGGGTGGCGCAGATACGCAGTATTTT. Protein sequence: CASSVTSGQGRGGADTQYF.

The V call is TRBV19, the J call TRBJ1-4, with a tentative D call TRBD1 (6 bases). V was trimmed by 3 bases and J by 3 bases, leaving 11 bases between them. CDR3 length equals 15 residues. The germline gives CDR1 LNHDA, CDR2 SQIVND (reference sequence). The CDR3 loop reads CASSISKGANEKLFF. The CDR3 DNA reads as TGTGCCAGTAGTATCTCGAAGGGGGCTAATGAAAAACTGTTTTTT. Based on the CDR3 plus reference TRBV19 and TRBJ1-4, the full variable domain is DGGITQSPKYLFRKEGQNVTLSCEQNLNHDAMYWYRQDPGQGLRLIYYSQIVNDFQKGDIAEGYSVSREKKESFPLTVTSAQKNPTAFYLCASSISKGANEKLFFGSGTQLSVL.

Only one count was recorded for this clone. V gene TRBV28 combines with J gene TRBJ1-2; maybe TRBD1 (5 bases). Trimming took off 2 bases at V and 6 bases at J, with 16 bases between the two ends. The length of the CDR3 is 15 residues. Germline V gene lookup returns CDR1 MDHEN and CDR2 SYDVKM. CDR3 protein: CASSLSFGADDGYTF. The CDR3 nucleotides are TGTGCCAGCAGTTTAAGTTTTGGGGCAGACGATGGCTACACCTTC.

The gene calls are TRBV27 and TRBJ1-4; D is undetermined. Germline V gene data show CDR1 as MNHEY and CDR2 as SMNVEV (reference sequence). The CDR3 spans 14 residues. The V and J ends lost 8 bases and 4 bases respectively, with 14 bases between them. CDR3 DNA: TGTGCCAGCGGGCCATATCGGGGTAATGAAAAACTGTTTTTT. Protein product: CASGPYRGNEKLFF.

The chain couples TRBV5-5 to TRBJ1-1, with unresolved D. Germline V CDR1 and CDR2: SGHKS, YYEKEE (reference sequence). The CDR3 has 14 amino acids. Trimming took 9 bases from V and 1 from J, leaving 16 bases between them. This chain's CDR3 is CATSGRVSNTEAFF. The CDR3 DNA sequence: TGTGCCACCTCCGGGCGGGTTTCGAACACTGAAGCTTTCTTT.

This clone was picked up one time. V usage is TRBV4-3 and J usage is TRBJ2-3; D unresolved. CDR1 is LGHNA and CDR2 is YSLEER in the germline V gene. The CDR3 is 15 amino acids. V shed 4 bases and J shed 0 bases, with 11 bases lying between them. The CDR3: CASSLQKSSTDTQYF. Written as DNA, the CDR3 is TGCGCCAGCAGCCTACAGAAATCTAGCACAGATACGCAGTATTTT.

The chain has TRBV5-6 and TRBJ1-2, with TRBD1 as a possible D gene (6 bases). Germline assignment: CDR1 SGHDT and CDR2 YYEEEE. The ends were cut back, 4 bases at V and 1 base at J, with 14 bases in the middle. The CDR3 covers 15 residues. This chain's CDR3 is CASSPDRKLNYGYTF. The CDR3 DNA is TGTGCCAGCAGCCCGGACAGAAAACTTAACTATGGCTACACCTTC.

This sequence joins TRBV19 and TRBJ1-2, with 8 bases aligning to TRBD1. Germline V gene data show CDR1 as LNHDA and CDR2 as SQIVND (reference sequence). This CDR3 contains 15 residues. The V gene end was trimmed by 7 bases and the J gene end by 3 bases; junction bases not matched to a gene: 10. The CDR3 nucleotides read TGTGCCAGTACTTCTACAGGGGGTTCGGACTATGGCTACACCTTC. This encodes CASTSTGGSDYGYTF.

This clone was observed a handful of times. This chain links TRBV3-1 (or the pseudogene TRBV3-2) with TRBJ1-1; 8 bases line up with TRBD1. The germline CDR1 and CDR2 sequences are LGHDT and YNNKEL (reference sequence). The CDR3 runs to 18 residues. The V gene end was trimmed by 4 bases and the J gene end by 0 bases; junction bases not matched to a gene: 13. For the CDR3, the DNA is TGTGCCAGCAGCCCCGCGACCCGGGACAGGATGATGAACACTGAAGCTTTCTTT. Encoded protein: CASSPATRDRMMNTEAFF.

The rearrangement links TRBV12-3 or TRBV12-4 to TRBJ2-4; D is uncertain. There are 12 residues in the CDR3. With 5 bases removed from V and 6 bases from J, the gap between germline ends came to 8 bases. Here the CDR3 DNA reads TGTGCCAGCAGTAAAACGGGAAACATTCAGTACTTC. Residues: CASSKTGNIQYF.

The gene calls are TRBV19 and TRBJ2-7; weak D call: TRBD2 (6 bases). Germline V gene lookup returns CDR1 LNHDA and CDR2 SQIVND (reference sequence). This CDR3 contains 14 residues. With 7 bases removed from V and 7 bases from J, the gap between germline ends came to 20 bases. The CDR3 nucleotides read TGTGCCAGTATCGAGGGAGGAGAACCCCGAGAGCAGTACTTC. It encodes CASIEGGEPREQYF. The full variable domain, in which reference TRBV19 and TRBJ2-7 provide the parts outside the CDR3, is DGGITQSPKYLFRKEGQNVTLSCEQNLNHDAMYWYRQDPGQGLRLIYYSQIVNDFQKGDIAEGYSVSREKKESFPLTVTSAQKNPTAFYLCASIEGGEPREQYFGPGTRLTVT.